This T cell receptor (beta chain) was profiled in a study of blood T cell repertoires in COVID-19. Across the whole study: Collection of acute and convalescent COVID-19 samples took place in the United States, Italy and Spain.

V lost 8 bases, J lost 5 bases, and 12 bases lay in between. CDR1 SGHDN and CDR2 FVKESK come from the germline V gene. The CDR3 is made up of 12 amino acids. As processed by the authors: Counts of nucleated cells, estimated from reference gene primer amplification, were obtained. Sequencing used immunoSEQ multiplex PCR; TCRdb keeps in-frame clones, though not all of them. That table supplies the V and J calls and clone size; D and trimming were determined from the DNA. Of approximately 80,000 clones in the sample, 88% were seen once. The sequencing sample was made of peripheral blood. The clonotype comes from a human donor in a cohort sampled during active COVID-19. The V and J genes are TRBV14 and TRBJ1-2, with D possibly matching TRBD1 (5 bases). The CDR3 protein is CASSTVGYGYTF. The CDR3 bases are TGTGCCAGCTCGACAGTGGGGTATGGCTACACCTTC.